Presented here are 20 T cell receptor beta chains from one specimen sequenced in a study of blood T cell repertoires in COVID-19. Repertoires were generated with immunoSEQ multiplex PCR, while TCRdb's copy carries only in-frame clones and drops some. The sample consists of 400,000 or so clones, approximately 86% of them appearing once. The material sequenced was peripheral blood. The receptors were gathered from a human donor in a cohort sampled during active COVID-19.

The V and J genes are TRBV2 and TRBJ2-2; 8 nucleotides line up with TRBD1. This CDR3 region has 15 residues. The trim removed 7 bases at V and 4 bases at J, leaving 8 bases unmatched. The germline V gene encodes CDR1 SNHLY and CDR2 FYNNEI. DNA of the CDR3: TGTGCCAGCACTGAGGACAGGGCGTTCACCGGGGAGCTGTTTTTT. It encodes CASTEDRAFTGELFF.

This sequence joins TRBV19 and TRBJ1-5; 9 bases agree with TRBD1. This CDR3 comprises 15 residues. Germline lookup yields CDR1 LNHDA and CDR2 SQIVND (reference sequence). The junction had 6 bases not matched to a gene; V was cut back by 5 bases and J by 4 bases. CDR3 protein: CASSPGQGLNQPQHF. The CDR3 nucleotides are TGTGCCAGTAGTCCTGGACAGGGGCTGAATCAGCCCCAGCATTTT.

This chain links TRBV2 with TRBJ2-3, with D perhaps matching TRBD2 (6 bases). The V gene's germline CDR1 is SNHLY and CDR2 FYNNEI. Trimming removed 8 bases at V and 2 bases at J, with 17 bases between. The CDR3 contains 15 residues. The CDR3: CASGRPTGNTDTQYF. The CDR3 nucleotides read TGTGCCAGCGGGAGGCCGACGGGAAACACAGATACGCAGTATTTT.

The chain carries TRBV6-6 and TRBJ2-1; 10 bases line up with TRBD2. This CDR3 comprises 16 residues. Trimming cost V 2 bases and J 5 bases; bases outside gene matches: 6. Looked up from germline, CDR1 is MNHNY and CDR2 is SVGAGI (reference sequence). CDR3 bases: TGTGCCAGCAGTTACACCCTAGCGGGAGTTGACAATGAGCAGTTCTTC. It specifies CASSYTLAGVDNEQFF.

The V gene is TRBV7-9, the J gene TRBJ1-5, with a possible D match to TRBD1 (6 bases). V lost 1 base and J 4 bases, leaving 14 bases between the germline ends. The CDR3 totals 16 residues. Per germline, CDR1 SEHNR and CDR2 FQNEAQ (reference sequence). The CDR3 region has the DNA TGTGCCAGCAGCTTAGGGGGACATGGTGATAATCAGCCCCAGCATTTT. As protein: CASSLGGHGDNQPQHF.

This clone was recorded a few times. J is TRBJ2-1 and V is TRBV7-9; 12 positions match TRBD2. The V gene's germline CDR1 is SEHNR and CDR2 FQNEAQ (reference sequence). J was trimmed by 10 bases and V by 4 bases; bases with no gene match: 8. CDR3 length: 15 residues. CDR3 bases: TGTGCCAGCAGCTCCAGACTAGCGGGAGTGCGGGAGCAGTTCTTC. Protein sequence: CASSSRLAGVREQFF.

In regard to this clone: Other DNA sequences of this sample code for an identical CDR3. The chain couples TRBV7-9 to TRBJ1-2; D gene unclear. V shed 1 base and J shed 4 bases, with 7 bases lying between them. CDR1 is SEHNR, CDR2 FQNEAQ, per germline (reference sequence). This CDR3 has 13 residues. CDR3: CASSLGRGYGYTF. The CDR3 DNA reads TGTGCCAGCAGCTTAGGACGAGGCTATGGCTACACCTTC.

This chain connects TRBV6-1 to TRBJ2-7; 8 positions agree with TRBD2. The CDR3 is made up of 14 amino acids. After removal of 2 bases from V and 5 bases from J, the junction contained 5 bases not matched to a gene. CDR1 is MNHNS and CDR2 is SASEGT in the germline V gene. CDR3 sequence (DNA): TGTGCCAGCAGTGAAACAGGGACTAGGAACGAGCAGTACTTC. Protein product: CASSETGTRNEQYF.

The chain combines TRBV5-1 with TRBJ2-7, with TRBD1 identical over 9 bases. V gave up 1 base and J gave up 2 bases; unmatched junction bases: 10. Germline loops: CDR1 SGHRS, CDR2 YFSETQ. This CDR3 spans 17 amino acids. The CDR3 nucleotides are TGCGCCAGCAGCTTGTTCATATCGGACAGGGGTGCCTACGAGCAGTACTTC. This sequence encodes CASSLFISDRGAYEQYF.

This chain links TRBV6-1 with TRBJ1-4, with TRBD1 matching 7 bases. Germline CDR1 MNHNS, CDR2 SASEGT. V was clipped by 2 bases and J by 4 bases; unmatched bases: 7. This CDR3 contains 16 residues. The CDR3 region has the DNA TGTGCCAGCAGTGAATGGGACAGCCAGAGTAATGAAAAACTGTTTTTT. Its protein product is CASSEWDSQSNEKLFF.

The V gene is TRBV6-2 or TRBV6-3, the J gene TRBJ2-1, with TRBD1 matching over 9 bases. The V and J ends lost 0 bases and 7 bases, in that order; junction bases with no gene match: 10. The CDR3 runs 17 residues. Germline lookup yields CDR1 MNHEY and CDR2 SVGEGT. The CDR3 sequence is CASSYSDPGQGRNEQFF. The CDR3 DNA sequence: TGTGCCAGCAGTTACTCTGATCCGGGACAGGGTAGAAATGAGCAGTTCTTC.

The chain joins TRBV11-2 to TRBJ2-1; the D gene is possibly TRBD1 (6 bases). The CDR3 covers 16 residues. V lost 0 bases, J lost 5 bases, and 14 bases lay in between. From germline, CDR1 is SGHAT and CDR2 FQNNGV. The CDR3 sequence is CASSLDPGQINNEQFF. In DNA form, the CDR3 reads TGTGCCAGCAGCTTAGATCCAGGACAGATTAACAATGAGCAGTTCTTC.

The CDR3 sequence: CASSGDRSNEQYF. CDR3 DNA sequence: TGTGCCAGCAGTGGGGACAGGTCCAACGAGCAGTACTTC. The rearrangement links TRBV2 to TRBJ2-7; 8 bases align to TRBD1. Per germline, CDR1 SNHLY and CDR2 FYNNEI. Trimming at V came to 4 bases and at J to 5 bases, leaving 4 bases not matched to a gene. The CDR3 sequence is 13 residues long.

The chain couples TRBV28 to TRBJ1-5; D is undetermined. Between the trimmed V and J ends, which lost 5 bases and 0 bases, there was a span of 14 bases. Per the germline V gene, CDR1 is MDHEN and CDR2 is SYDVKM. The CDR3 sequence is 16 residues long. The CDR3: CASSLRPHYSNQPQHF. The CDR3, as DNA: TGTGCCAGCAGTCTTCGCCCCCACTATAGCAATCAGCCCCAGCATTTT.

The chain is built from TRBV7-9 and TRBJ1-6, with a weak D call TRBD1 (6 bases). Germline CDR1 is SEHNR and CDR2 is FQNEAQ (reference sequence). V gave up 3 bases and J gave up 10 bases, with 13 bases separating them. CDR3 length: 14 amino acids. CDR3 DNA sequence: TGTGCCAGCAGCTTCGGCTGGGGGCACTCACCCCTCCACTTT. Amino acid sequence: CASSFGWGHSPLHF.

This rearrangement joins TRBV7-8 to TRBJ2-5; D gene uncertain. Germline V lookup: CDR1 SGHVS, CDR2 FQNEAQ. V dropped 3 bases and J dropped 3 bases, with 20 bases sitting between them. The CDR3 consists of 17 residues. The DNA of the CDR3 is TGTGCCAGCAGCTTGGCCGGTCGGAGCGCTAAAAAAGAGACCCAGTACTTC. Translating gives CASSLAGRSAKKETQYF.

The DNA for the CDR3 is TGTGCCAGCAGTGAAGCCAGGCGGGCTACCGGGGAGCTGTTTTTT. Its translation: CASSEARRATGELFF. V usage is TRBV2 and J usage is TRBJ2-2; TRBD2 might be the D (5 bases). In germline, CDR1 is SNHLY, CDR2 FYNNEI. The CDR3 contains 15 residues. Trimming pared 0 bases from V and 5 bases from J, leaving 10 bases between.

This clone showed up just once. The CDR3 sequence: CAWSVTGGGNYGYTF. For the CDR3, the DNA is TGTGCCTGGAGTGTTACAGGGGGAGGCAACTATGGCTACACCTTC. The chain joins TRBV30 to TRBJ1-2, with TRBD1 matching over 8 bases. This CDR3 has 15 residues. J lost 2 bases, V lost 0 bases, and 5 bases had no gene match. Germline assignment: CDR1 GTSNPN and CDR2 SVGIG (reference sequence).

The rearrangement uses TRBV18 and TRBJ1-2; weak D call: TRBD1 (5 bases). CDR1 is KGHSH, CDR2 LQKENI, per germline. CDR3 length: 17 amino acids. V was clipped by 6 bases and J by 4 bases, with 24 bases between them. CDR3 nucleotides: TGTGCCAGCTCCCCGCGCGAACAGGACGGCCGAGTCTATGGCTACACCTTC. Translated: CASSPREQDGRVYGYTF.

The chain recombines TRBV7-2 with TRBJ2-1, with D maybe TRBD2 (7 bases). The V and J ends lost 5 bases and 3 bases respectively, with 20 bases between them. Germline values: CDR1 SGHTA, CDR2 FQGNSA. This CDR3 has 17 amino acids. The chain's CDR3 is CASSIGGGRSNYNEQFF. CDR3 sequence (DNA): TGTGCCAGCAGCATAGGGGGGGGGAGGTCTAACTACAATGAGCAGTTCTTC.